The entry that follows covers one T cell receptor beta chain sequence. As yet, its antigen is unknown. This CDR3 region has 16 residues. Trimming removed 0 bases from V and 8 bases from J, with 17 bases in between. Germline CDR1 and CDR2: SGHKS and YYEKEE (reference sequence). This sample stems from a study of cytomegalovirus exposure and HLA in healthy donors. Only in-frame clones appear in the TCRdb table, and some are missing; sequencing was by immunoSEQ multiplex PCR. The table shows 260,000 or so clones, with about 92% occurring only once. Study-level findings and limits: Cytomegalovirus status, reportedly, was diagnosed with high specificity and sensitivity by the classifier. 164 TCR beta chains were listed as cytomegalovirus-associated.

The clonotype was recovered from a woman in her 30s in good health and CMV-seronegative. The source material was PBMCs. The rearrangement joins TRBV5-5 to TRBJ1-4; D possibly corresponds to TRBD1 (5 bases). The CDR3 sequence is CASSLELSRVEEKLFF. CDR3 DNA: TGTGCCAGCAGCTTGGAATTGAGCAGGGTTGAGGAAAAACTGTTTTTT. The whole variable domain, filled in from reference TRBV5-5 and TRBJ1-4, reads DAGVTQSPTHLIKTRGQQVTLRCSPISGHKSVSWYQQVLGQGPQFIFQYYEKEERGRGNFPDRFSARQFPNYSSELNVNALLLGDSALYLCASSLELSRVEEKLFFGSGTQLSVL.